The 19 T cell receptor beta chains given below trace back to one sample, sequenced in a study of T cell responses to AZD1222 COVID-19 vaccine. The protocol was immunoSEQ multiplex PCR, while the TCRdb copy is restricted to in-frame clones and leaves out a portion. The table has about 83,000 clones, 90% to 95% seen once. The source material was peripheral blood, sampled on day 0 of MenACWY control vaccination. The receptors shown here come from an adult in good health.

The chain uses TRBV9 and TRBJ1-2; D remains unclear. Germline V gene lookup returns CDR1 SGDLS and CDR2 YYNGEE. Between the trimmed V and J ends, which lost 1 base and 8 bases, there was a span of 9 bases. This CDR3 has 12 residues. The CDR3 region has the DNA TGTGCCAGCAGCGTATCAGGTGGCGGCTACACCTTC. Its translation is CASSVSGGGYTF. Full variable domain (rest looked up from reference TRBV9 and TRBJ1-2): DSGVTQTPKHLITATGQRVTLRCSPRSGDLSVYWYQQSLDQGLQFLIQYYNGEERAKGNILERFSAQQFPDLHSELNLSSLELGDSALYFCASSVSGGGYTFGSGTRLTVV.

The chain is built from TRBV21-1 and TRBJ2-1; TRBD2 is the table's D call, not checked against the DNA. TRBV21-1 is a known pseudogene. CDR3 length equals 19 residues. CDR3 amino acids: CASSKEGTSGRAPYNEQFF. As DNA, the CDR3 is TGTGCCAGCAGCAAAGAAGGGACTAGCGGGAGGGCCCCCTACAATGAGCAGTTCTTC.

The V and J genes are TRBV13 and TRBJ1-2; D unresolved. Germline lookup yields CDR1 PRHDT and CDR2 FYEKMQ (reference sequence). V dropped 4 bases and J dropped 7 bases, with 19 bases sitting between them. The CDR3 is 15 amino acids. The CDR3 loop is CASSSPRAVASGYTF. CDR3 coding DNA: TGTGCCAGCAGCTCCCCTCGTGCAGTGGCCTCTGGCTACACCTTC.

The V call is TRBV10-3, the J call TRBJ2-7; no definite D call. V was pared by 3 bases and J by 0 bases, with 6 bases between. CDR3 length equals 13 residues. Germline V CDR1 and CDR2: ENHRY, SYGVKD. The CDR3 sequence: CAISDSSSYEQYF. As DNA, the CDR3 is TGTGCCATCAGTGACTCCAGCTCCTACGAGCAGTACTTC.

The chain is built from TRBV24-1 and TRBJ1-1, with D possibly matching TRBD1 (6 bases). The ends were cut back, 9 bases at V and 1 base at J, with 14 bases in the middle. The CDR3 sequence is 14 residues long. Germline V gives CDR1 KGHDR, CDR2 SFDVKD. The CDR3 sequence is CATRDNPPNTEAFF. The CDR3 nucleotides read TGTGCCACCCGGGACAACCCGCCGAACACTGAAGCTTTCTTT.

This rearrangement joins TRBV7-2 to TRBJ1-2; 7 bases are shared with TRBD1. V was clipped by 6 bases and J by 7 bases; unmatched bases: 5. Germline V gene data show CDR1 as SGHTA and CDR2 as FQGNSA. The CDR3 has 12 amino acids. CDR3 region: CASRQGVGGYTF. In DNA, the CDR3 is TGTGCCAGCAGGCAGGGGGTGGGTGGCTACACCTTC.

The CDR3 spells CASADLETQYF. The CDR3 DNA reads as TGTGCCAGCGCAGACTTGGAGACCCAGTACTTC. This rearrangement joins TRBV18 to TRBJ2-5; D is undetermined. The CDR3 extends over 11 amino acids. V was trimmed by 8 bases and J by 5 bases, leaving 9 bases between them. The V gene's germline CDR1 is KGHSH and CDR2 LQKENI.

The chain employs TRBV5-1 and TRBJ2-7, with TRBD2 matching over 7 bases. CDR3 length equals 15 residues. Looked up from germline, CDR1 is SGHRS and CDR2 is YFSETQ. With V trimmed by 4 bases and J by 5 bases, 12 bases remained unmatched. The CDR3 protein is CASSPADPGRDEQYF. The CDR3 coding sequence is TGCGCCAGCAGCCCAGCGGACCCTGGGAGGGACGAGCAGTACTTC.

The rearrangement uses TRBV19 and TRBJ1-1, with D perhaps matching TRBD1 (6 bases). Germline V lookup: CDR1 LNHDA, CDR2 SQIVND (reference sequence). Between the trimmed V and J ends, which lost 6 bases and 5 bases, there was a span of 16 bases. The CDR3 covers 14 residues. DNA for the CDR3: TGTGCCAGTAGCGACCAAGGGGGGAGTACTGAAGCTTTCTTT. Its protein is CASSDQGGSTEAFF.

The genes are TRBV9 and TRBJ2-3, with 7 positions matching TRBD2. This CDR3 has 17 amino acids. Trimming removed 4 bases from V and 0 bases from J; junction bases left unmatched: 11. Germline V gene lookup returns CDR1 SGDLS and CDR2 YYNGEE. As DNA, the CDR3 is TGTGCCAGCAGCTCGTATGGGGGGGGACTAAGCACAGATACGCAGTATTTT. It codes for CASSSYGGGLSTDTQYF.

This sequence joins TRBV28 and TRBJ1-5, with D tentatively TRBD1 (5 bases). V lost 6 bases, J lost 4 bases, and 16 bases lay in between. Germline CDR1 MDHEN, CDR2 SYDVKM. The CDR3 runs to 15 residues. DNA for the CDR3: TGTGCCAGCAGCTCCCCCGGGACCTCTAATCAGCCCCAGCATTTT. It is translated as CASSSPGTSNQPQHF.

The chain links TRBV27 to TRBJ2-7; D remains unclear. The germline CDR1 and CDR2 sequences are MNHEY and SMNVEV (reference sequence). The V gene lost 4 bases and the J gene lost 3 bases, with 7 bases spanning the gap. The CDR3 runs 12 residues. The chain's CDR3 is CASSSSGYEQYF. CDR3 in DNA: TGTGCCAGCAGTTCCTCAGGCTACGAGCAGTACTTC.

This clone has only one observation. The chain joins TRBV4-2 to TRBJ1-2; possible D gene TRBD1, 5 bases. The ends were cut back, 0 bases at V and 4 bases at J, with 18 bases in the middle. CDR1 is LGHNA, CDR2 YNFKEQ, per germline. CDR3 length equals 17 residues. The DNA of the CDR3 is TGTGCCAGCAGCCAAGATAACGCGGATACTGGGGGCTATGGCTACACCTTC. Translation gives CASSQDNADTGGYGYTF.

The chain recombines TRBV5-8 with TRBJ2-1; TRBD1 agrees at 7 bases. Germline lookup yields CDR1 SGHTS and CDR2 YDEGEE. The CDR3 spans 15 residues. The V gene end was trimmed by 4 bases and the J gene end by 6 bases; junction bases not matched to a gene: 10. The CDR3 DNA is TGTGCCAGCAGCCCCCGGGACAGCGCACCCAATGAGCAGTTCTTC. Translated, it gives CASSPRDSAPNEQFF.

This rearrangement joins TRBV4-3 to TRBJ1-2; the D is unclear. The CDR3 sequence is 14 residues long. From germline, CDR1 is LGHNA and CDR2 YSLEER. Trimming left V 4 bases short and J 4 bases short, with 13 bases between. CDR3 residues: CASSPTAGTYGYTF. CDR3 coding DNA: TGCGCCAGCAGCCCAACCGCGGGCACCTATGGCTACACCTTC.

This chain links TRBV5-4 with TRBJ2-3, with D unresolved. CDR1 is SGHNT, CDR2 YYREEE, per germline (reference sequence). The V and J ends lost 0 bases and 0 bases respectively, with 14 bases between them. The CDR3 runs to 17 residues. The CDR3 spells CASSLGVHGASTDTQYF. In DNA, the CDR3 is TGTGCCAGCAGCTTGGGGGTGCATGGTGCTAGCACAGATACGCAGTATTTT.

The chain recombines TRBV19 with TRBJ1-3, with 7 bases that match TRBD1. Looked up from germline, CDR1 is LNHDA and CDR2 is SQIVND (reference sequence). J lost 3 bases, V lost 6 bases, and 8 bases had no gene match. The CDR3 extends over 15 amino acids. This chain's CDR3 is CASRTPGQHGNTIYF. CDR3 coding DNA: TGTGCCAGTAGAACGCCGGGACAGCATGGAAACACCATATATTTT. The entire variable domain, with the rest obtained from reference TRBV19 and TRBJ1-3, is as follows: DGGITQSPKYLFRKEGQNVTLSCEQNLNHDAMYWYRQDPGQGLRLIYYSQIVNDFQKGDIAEGYSVSREKKESFPLTVTSAQKNPTAFYLCASRTPGQHGNTIYFGEGSWLTVV.

The sample holds one count of this clone. J is TRBJ2-7 and V is TRBV20-1; no firm D call. Looked up from germline, CDR1 is DFQATT and CDR2 is SNEGSKA (reference sequence). CDR3 length: 11 amino acids. Trimming cost V 1 base and J 6 bases, with 7 bases left between them. In nucleotides, the CDR3 is TGCAGTGCTAGAGGACCAGGCGAGCAGTACTTC. This encodes CSARGPGEQYF.

The chain employs TRBV11-2 and TRBJ1-1; D is undetermined. V was trimmed by 5 bases and J by 0 bases, leaving 16 bases between them. CDR1 and CDR2 (germline): SGHAT, FQNNGV. The CDR3 is 16 residues long. This CDR3 reads CASSRANNLMNTEAFF. CDR3 nucleotide sequence: TGTGCCAGCAGCCGCGCAAATAACCTTATGAACACTGAAGCTTTCTTT.